A single sample gave rise to the 20 T cell receptor beta chains below, sequenced in a study of T cell responses to AZD1222 COVID-19 vaccine. Here immunoSEQ multiplex PCR was the method, and the copy in TCRdb shows in-frame clones only, minus some. This table has approximately 130,000 clones, 65% to 90% appearing once. Sequences were derived from peripheral blood, sampled 28 days after the second AZD1222 dose. The receptors shown here come from an adult who received the AZD1222 COVID-19 vaccine.

The V gene is TRBV6-5, the J gene TRBJ1-1, with D possibly TRBD1 on 5 matching bases. Germline CDR1 is MNHEY and CDR2 is SVGAGI. CDR3 length equals 14 residues. Trimming pared 6 bases from V and 3 bases from J, leaving 14 bases between. The CDR3 region has the DNA TGTGCCAGCAGCCGGGGGGGAAAAGACACTGAAGCTTTCTTT. Its translation is CASSRGGKDTEAFF.

V and J are TRBV19 and TRBJ2-7, with D hard to call. The germline V gene has CDR1 LNHDA and CDR2 SQIVND (reference sequence). The CDR3 runs 13 residues. The V end was cut by 3 bases, the J end by 5 bases, with 11 bases between. CDR3 sequence: CASSIYGEDEQYF. Written as DNA, the CDR3 is TGTGCCAGTAGTATTTACGGAGAAGACGAGCAGTACTTC.

The V gene is TRBV18, the J gene TRBJ2-5; D may match TRBD1 or TRBD2 (6 bases each). CDR3 size: 17 residues. The V and J ends lost 3 bases and 1 base respectively, with 18 bases between them. Germline values: CDR1 KGHSH, CDR2 LQKENI. Here the CDR3 DNA reads TGTGCCAGCTCACCCCTGCCCACCGGAGGGGGCCAAGAGACCCAGTACTTC. Translated, it gives CASSPLPTGGGQETQYF.

The chain employs TRBV30 and TRBJ1-3, with TRBD1 as a possible D gene (5 bases). CDR1 is GTSNPN and CDR2 is SVGIG in the germline V gene (reference sequence). The CDR3 has 15 residues. V was pared by 1 base and J by 2 bases, with 12 bases between. The CDR3 reads CAWSGLGGTGNTIYF. In DNA, the CDR3 is TGTGCCTGGAGTGGACTGGGGGGTACTGGAAACACCATATATTTT.

The chain combines TRBV6-5 with TRBJ1-1; a possible D gene is TRBD1 (6 bases). The V gene lost 2 bases and the J gene lost 1 base, with 11 bases spanning the gap. This CDR3 has 15 amino acids. Looked up from germline, CDR1 is MNHEY and CDR2 is SVGAGI. CDR3: CASSYGGGRNTEAFF. CDR3 nucleotide sequence: TGTGCCAGCAGTTACGGGGGGGGGCGGAACACTGAAGCTTTCTTT.

V usage is TRBV19 and J usage is TRBJ2-5; the match to TRBD2 covers 11 bases. The germline gives CDR1 LNHDA, CDR2 SQIVND (reference sequence). After removal of 4 bases from V and 5 bases from J, the junction contained 6 bases not matched to a gene. The CDR3 has 15 residues. Here the CDR3 DNA reads TGTGCCAGTAGTACTACTAGCGGGGGACGGGAGACCCAGTACTTC. This sequence encodes CASSTTSGGRETQYF.

CDR3 sequence reads: CASSYRQGAAATQTDTQYF. CDR3 sequence (DNA): TGTGCCAGCAGTTACCGGCAGGGGGCCGCCGCGACCCAGACAGATACGCAGTATTTT. The V and J genes are TRBV6-2 or TRBV6-3 and TRBJ2-3, with TRBD1 matching over 8 bases. The CDR3 loop spans 19 amino acids. Trimming removed 2 bases from V and 3 bases from J; junction bases left unmatched: 16. Germline values: CDR1 MNHEY, CDR2 SVGEGT.

This clone came up once. The V gene is TRBV28, the J gene TRBJ2-7; the D is unclear. The CDR3 spans 13 residues. V was cut by 7 bases and J by 0 bases, with 10 bases left in between. In germline, CDR1 is MDHEN, CDR2 SYDVKM. The CDR3 nucleotides read TGTGCCAGCAAGGATCTTAACTCCTACGAGCAGTACTTC. The encoded protein is CASKDLNSYEQYF.

In its sample, this clone was seen a few times. The rearrangement links TRBV29-1 to TRBJ2-3; D assignment may be TRBD1 or TRBD2 (6 bases each). CDR3 size: 13 residues. Between the trimmed V and J ends, which lost 4 bases and 6 bases, there was a span of 14 bases. Germline V gene data show CDR1 as SQVTM and CDR2 as ANQGSEA. CDR3 coding DNA: TGCAGCGTTGGAGGGGGAGGTCCGGATACGCAGTATTTT. It encodes CSVGGGGPDTQYF.

The genes are TRBV9 and TRBJ1-2; D is unresolved. Trimming pared 0 bases from V and 2 bases from J, leaving 14 bases between. CDR3 length: 16 residues. Per germline, CDR1 SGDLS and CDR2 YYNGEE. The CDR3 sequence is CASSVALGNVNYGYTF. The CDR3 DNA is TGTGCCAGCAGCGTAGCTTTGGGGAACGTGAACTATGGCTACACCTTC.

The chain recombines TRBV10-3 with TRBJ2-1; possible D gene TRBD2, 6 bases. Germline-derived CDR1 and CDR2 are ENHRY and SYGVKD. This CDR3 region has 12 residues. V shed 7 bases and J shed 7 bases, with 11 bases lying between them. CDR3 amino acids: CAITMGGNEQFF. In DNA, the CDR3 is TGTGCCATCACTATGGGAGGTAATGAGCAGTTCTTC.

J is TRBJ2-4 and V is TRBV7-9, with 8 bases identical to TRBD1. The V and J ends lost 5 bases and 0 bases, in that order; junction bases with no gene match: 6. CDR3 length: 16 amino acids. Germline V gives CDR1 SEHNR, CDR2 FQNEAQ (reference sequence). The DNA of the CDR3 is TGTGCCAGCAGCCACGGACAGGGTTTAGCCAAAAACATTCAGTACTTC. Its protein is CASSHGQGLAKNIQYF.

J is TRBJ1-6 and V is TRBV5-1, with D possibly being TRBD1 (6 bases). CDR1 is SGHRS and CDR2 is YFSETQ in the germline V gene. Trimming stripped 1 base from V and 5 bases from J, with 13 bases between. The CDR3 runs to 16 residues. The CDR3 nucleotides read TGCGCCAGCAGCTTGACCGGGACAACAAATAATTCACCCCTCCACTTT. It is translated as CASSLTGTTNNSPLHF.

This chain links TRBV7-2 with TRBJ2-5; D gene uncertain. Between the trimmed V and J ends, which lost 5 bases and 5 bases, there was a span of 12 bases. CDR1 SGHTA and CDR2 FQGNSA come from the germline V gene. The length of the CDR3 is 13 residues. The CDR3 is CASSQEGRETQYF. CDR3 in DNA: TGTGCCAGCAGCCAGGAAGGCCGGGAGACCCAGTACTTC.

The chain is built from TRBV4-3 and TRBJ2-7; 9 nucleotides match TRBD1. Per the germline V gene, CDR1 is LGHNA and CDR2 is YSLEER. This CDR3 comprises 15 residues. V gave up 1 base and J gave up 3 bases; unmatched junction bases: 4. The CDR3 sequence: CASSQAATGGYEQYF. The DNA for the CDR3 is TGCGCCAGCAGCCAAGCCGCGACAGGGGGCTACGAGCAGTACTTC.

This sequence joins TRBV6-5 and TRBJ1-1, with D perhaps matching TRBD1 (5 bases). Trimming took 4 bases from V and 5 from J, leaving 14 bases between them. CDR1 and CDR2 (germline): MNHEY, SVGAGI. This CDR3 has 14 amino acids. The CDR3 reads CASSWGEGWTEAFF. CDR3 nucleotides: TGTGCCAGCAGTTGGGGGGAGGGCTGGACTGAAGCTTTCTTT.

This clone was detected a few times. The chain couples TRBV25-1 to TRBJ1-2, with TRBD1 matching over 8 bases. Germline V gene data show CDR1 as MGHDK and CDR2 as SYGVNS. V lost 4 bases and J lost 3; bases outside the gene matches: 4. The CDR3 has 14 amino acids. The chain's CDR3 is CASSVGQGDYGYTF. CDR3 coding DNA: TGTGCCAGCAGTGTTGGACAGGGAGACTATGGCTACACCTTC.

This chain links TRBV28 with TRBJ1-2, with D possibly matching TRBD1 (6 bases). This CDR3 contains 16 residues. Germline values: CDR1 MDHEN, CDR2 SYDVKM. V was shortened by 7 bases and J by 7 bases, with 25 bases between the two germline ends. CDR3 sequence reads: CASKPNRAGDYRGYTF. The CDR3 nucleotides are TGTGCCAGCAAACCTAACAGGGCTGGGGACTATCGTGGCTACACCTTC.

The rearrangement links TRBV6-5 to TRBJ1-2; D remains ambiguous. CDR1 and CDR2 (germline): MNHEY, SVGAGI. V was clipped by 5 bases and J by 0 bases, with 13 bases between them. This CDR3 is built from 15 residues. The CDR3 region has the DNA TGTGCCAGCAGTCCCCAGGACCAAGCTAACTATGGCTACACCTTC. As protein: CASSPQDQANYGYTF.

This rearrangement joins TRBV7-3 to TRBJ2-2, with D maybe TRBD1 (6 bases). Germline CDR1 is SGHTA and CDR2 is FQGTGA. The CDR3 covers 14 residues. Trimming cost V 1 base and J 6 bases, with 9 bases left between them. In DNA form, the CDR3 reads TGTGCCAGCAGCTTAATGGGGGCGTCCGGGGAGCTGTTTTTT. It specifies CASSLMGASGELFF.